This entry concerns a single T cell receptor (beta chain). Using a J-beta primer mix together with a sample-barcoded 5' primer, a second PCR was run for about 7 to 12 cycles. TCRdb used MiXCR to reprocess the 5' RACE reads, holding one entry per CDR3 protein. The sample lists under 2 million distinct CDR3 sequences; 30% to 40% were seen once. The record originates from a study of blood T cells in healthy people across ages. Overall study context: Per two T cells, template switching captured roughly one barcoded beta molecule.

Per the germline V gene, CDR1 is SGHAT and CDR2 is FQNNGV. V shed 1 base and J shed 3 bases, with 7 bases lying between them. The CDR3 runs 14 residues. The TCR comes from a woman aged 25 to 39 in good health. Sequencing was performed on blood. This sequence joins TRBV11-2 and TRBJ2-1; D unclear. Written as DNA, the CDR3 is TGTGCCAGCAGCTTAGTTCTGCACTACAATGAGCAGTTCTTC. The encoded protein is CASSLVLHYNEQFF.